This T cell receptor (beta chain) was identified in a study of T-cell memory formation after mild COVID-19. Looking at the study overall: TCR clusters were largely donor specific.

V was cut by 4 bases and J by 6 bases, with 10 bases left in between. The CDR3 is 11 amino acids. From germline, CDR1 is SQVTM and CDR2 ANQGSEA. Findings and caveats of the study: Later expanders leaned CD4+, whereas day 15 to 85 contracting clones were balanced CD4/CD8.

As concerns this clonotype: Its antigen is unknown.

Via MiXCR, TCRdb re-called the 5' RACE reads, giving one row per CDR3 protein. The table has about 350,000 distinct CDR3 sequences, approximately 14% seen once. The receptor was isolated from a man aged 18 to 35 who had mild COVID-19 (a few samples of this study predate the infection). Cell type and time point are not known. Input material: PBMCs or a T cell subset sorted from them (not recorded which). The chain links TRBV29-1 to TRBJ2-7; unclear D gene. CDR3 DNA: TGCAGCGTTGGAGAGACGTTCGAGCAGTACTTC. Protein product: CSVGETFEQYF.